Each of the 10 T cell receptor beta chains below was sequenced from the same sample in a study of blood T cell repertoires in COVID-19. Assay: immunoSEQ multiplex PCR; the TCRdb copy retains only in-frame clones and omits some. The table has fewer than 500,000 clones, approximately 80% seen once. The material sequenced was peripheral blood. The receptor source for this set is a human donor with acute or convalescent COVID-19. The donor label of this sample is uncertain.

The chain couples TRBV16 to TRBJ1-2; 9 positions agree with TRBD1. Germline CDR1 is KGHSY and CDR2 is FQNENV. The J segment lost 5 bases and the V segment lost 1 base, leaving 5 bases of the junction unmatched. This CDR3 is 15 amino acids long. CDR3 nucleotides: TGTGCCAGCAGCCAATTGGGGACAGGGAATTATGGCTACACCTTC. Protein product: CASSQLGTGNYGYTF. Together with reference TRBV16 and TRBJ1-2, the CDR3 gives the full variable domain: GEEVAQTPKHLVRGEGQKAKLYCAPIKGHSYVFWYQQVLKNEFKFLISFQNENVFDETGMPKERFSAKCLPNSPCSLEIQATKLEDSAVYFCASSQLGTGNYGYTFGSGTRLTVV.

This clone was counted only a few times. The genes are TRBV29-1 and TRBJ1-2; 7 bases match TRBD1. This CDR3 region has 15 residues. The germline gives CDR1 SQVTM, CDR2 ANQGSEA. V trimming: 8 bases; J trimming: 2 bases; junction bases outside the gene matches: 14. The DNA for the CDR3 is TGCAGCATCCGGGACAGCCCTGGAGGGAACTATGGCTACACCTTC. Its protein product is CSIRDSPGGNYGYTF.

This chain uses TRBV4-2 with TRBJ2-1, with 7 bases identical to TRBD2. The germline CDR1 and CDR2 sequences are LGHNA and YNFKEQ. This CDR3 has 15 residues. V trimming: 1 base; J trimming: 11 bases; junction bases outside the gene matches: 11. The CDR3 spells CASSQAKLAEGQQFF. The CDR3 nucleotides are TGTGCCAGCAGCCAAGCGAAGCTAGCGGAGGGGCAGCAGTTCTTC.

This clone was seen at least ten times. The sample has other DNA sequences that encode this CDR3 too. CDR3 residues: CASRLAGDTQYF. Here the CDR3 DNA reads TGTGCCAGCCGACTAGCGGGAGACACGCAGTATTTT. This chain uses TRBV19 with TRBJ2-3, with TRBD2 identical over 12 bases. Trimming took 9 bases from V and 9 from J; bases not matched to a gene: 4. Per the germline V gene, CDR1 is LNHDA and CDR2 is SQIVND (reference sequence). The CDR3 length is 12 residues.

This clone was detected once. The chain links TRBV25-1 to TRBJ2-2, with D possibly being TRBD1 (6 bases). In germline, CDR1 is MGHDK, CDR2 SYGVNS. The CDR3 sequence is 16 residues long. V was trimmed by 5 bases and J by 7 bases, leaving 20 bases between them. The CDR3 here is CASSTQQGPINGELFF. The CDR3 DNA is TGTGCCAGCAGTACCCAACAGGGTCCGATCAACGGGGAGCTGTTTTTT.

This chain links TRBV3-1 (or the pseudogene TRBV3-2) with TRBJ1-5; D gene ambiguous. Trimming took off 1 base at V and 9 bases at J, with 10 bases between the two ends. The CDR3 loop spans 13 amino acids. Germline V gives CDR1 LGHDT, CDR2 YNNKEL (reference sequence). The DNA for the CDR3 is TGTGCCAGCAGCCAAGGGTCGGTCGGGCCCCAGCATTTT. As protein: CASSQGSVGPQHF.

CDR3 coding DNA: TGTGCCAGCAGCTTGACAGGGGGCCCAGATACGCAGTATTTT. Translating gives CASSLTGGPDTQYF. The rearrangement uses TRBV5-5 and TRBJ2-3, with 9 bases fitting TRBD1. The trim removed 1 base at V and 4 bases at J, leaving 1 base unmatched. The CDR3 length is 14 residues. Germline CDR1 is SGHKS and CDR2 is YYEKEE (reference sequence).

This chain connects TRBV21-1 to TRBJ2-2; the D call in the table, TRBD2, was not verified against the DNA. TRBV21-1 is annotated as a pseudogene. The CDR3 length is 18 residues. The CDR3 DNA reads as TGTGCCAGCGGAACGCCCTATAACTACCGTTTGAACACCGGGGAGCTGTTTTTT. Protein product: CASGTPYNYRLNTGELFF.

The rearrangement uses TRBV5-4 and TRBJ1-3, with 9 nucleotides matching TRBD1. Germline V gene sequence: CDR1 SGHNT, CDR2 YYREEE (reference sequence). There are 15 residues in the CDR3. J was trimmed by 2 bases and V by 4 bases; bases with no gene match: 4. CDR3 in DNA: TGTGCCAGCAGCCCACAGGGGGCAGCTGGAAACACCATATATTTT. Its translation is CASSPQGAAGNTIYF.

For the CDR3, the DNA is TGCGCCAGCAGCTTGCTCCAGGGTTATGGCTACACCTTC. Its translation: CASSLLQGYGYTF. The gene calls are TRBV5-1 and TRBJ1-2, with D perhaps TRBD1 (5 bases). The CDR3 loop spans 13 amino acids. Germline V gene sequence: CDR1 SGHRS, CDR2 YFSETQ. Trimming stripped 1 base from V and 5 bases from J, with 9 bases between.